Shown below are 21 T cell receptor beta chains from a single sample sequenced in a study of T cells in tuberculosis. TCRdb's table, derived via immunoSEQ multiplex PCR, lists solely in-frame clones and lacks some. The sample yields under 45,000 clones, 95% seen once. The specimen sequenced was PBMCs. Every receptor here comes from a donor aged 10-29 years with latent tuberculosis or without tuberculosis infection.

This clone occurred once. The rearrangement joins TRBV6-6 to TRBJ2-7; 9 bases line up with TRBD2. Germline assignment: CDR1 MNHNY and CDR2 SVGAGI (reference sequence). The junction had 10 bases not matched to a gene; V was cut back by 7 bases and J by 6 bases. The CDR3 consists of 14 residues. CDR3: CASTSGLAYSEQYF. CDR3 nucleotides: TGTGCCAGCACCTCGGGACTAGCATATAGCGAGCAGTACTTC.

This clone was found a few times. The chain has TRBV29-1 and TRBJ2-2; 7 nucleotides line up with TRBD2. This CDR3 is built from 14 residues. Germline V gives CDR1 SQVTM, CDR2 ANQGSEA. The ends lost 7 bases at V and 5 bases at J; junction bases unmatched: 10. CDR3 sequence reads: CSAGRGEGTGELFF. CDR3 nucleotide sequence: TGCAGCGCGGGTCGAGGGGAGGGAACCGGGGAGCTGTTTTTT.

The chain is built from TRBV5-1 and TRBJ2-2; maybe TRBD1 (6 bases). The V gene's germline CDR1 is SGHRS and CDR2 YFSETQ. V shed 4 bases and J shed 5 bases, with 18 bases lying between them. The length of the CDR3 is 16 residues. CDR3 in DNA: TGCGCCAGCAGCCCCTCCGAGACCAGGGGAACCGGGGAGCTGTTTTTT. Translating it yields CASSPSETRGTGELFF.

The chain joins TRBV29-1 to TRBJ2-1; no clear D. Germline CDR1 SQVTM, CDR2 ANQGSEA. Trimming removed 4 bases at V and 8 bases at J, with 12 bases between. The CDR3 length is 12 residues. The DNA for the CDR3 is TGCAGCGTTGGTCAGAGGTTCTATGAGCAGTTCTTC. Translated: CSVGQRFYEQFF.

The CDR3 DNA sequence: TGTGCCAGCAGCTTCCATCTCTCCCATATTGATGGGCATCCCGGGGAGCTGTTTTTT. It encodes CASSFHLSHIDGHPGELFF. The chain links TRBV11-2 to TRBJ2-2; D is unclear. The CDR3 spans 19 residues. From germline, CDR1 is SGHAT and CDR2 FQNNGV. The ends were cut back, 3 bases at V and 6 bases at J, with 26 bases in the middle.

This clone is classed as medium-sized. Written as DNA, the CDR3 is TGTGCCAGTAGTTCCCTGGCGGCAGGGGGAATCTACGAGCAGTACTTC. Protein: CASSSLAAGGIYEQYF. J is TRBJ2-7 and V is TRBV19; 7 nucleotides agree with TRBD1. The V gene's germline CDR1 is LNHDA and CDR2 SQIVND (reference sequence). Trimming took 5 bases from V and 3 from J; bases not matched to a gene: 13. The CDR3 totals 16 residues. Supplemented by reference TRBV19 and TRBJ2-7, the full variable domain reads DGGITQSPKYLFRKEGQNVTLSCEQNLNHDAMYWYRQDPGQGLRLIYYSQIVNDFQKGDIAEGYSVSREKKESFPLTVTSAQKNPTAFYLCASSSLAAGGIYEQYFGPGTRLTVT.

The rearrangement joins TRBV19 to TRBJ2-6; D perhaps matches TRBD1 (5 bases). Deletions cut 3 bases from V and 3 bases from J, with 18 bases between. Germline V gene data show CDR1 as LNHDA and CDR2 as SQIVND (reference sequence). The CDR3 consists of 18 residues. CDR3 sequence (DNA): TGTGCCAGTAGTATTTGGCAGGGTCGGGTGAGTGGGGCCAACGTCCTGACTTTC. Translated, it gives CASSIWQGRVSGANVLTF.

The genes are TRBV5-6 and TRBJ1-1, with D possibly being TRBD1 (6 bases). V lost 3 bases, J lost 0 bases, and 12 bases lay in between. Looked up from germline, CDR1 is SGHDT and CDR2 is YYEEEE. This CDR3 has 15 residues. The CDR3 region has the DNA TGTGCCAGCAGCTCGGGACAAAACATGAACACTGAAGCTTTCTTT. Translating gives CASSSGQNMNTEAFF.

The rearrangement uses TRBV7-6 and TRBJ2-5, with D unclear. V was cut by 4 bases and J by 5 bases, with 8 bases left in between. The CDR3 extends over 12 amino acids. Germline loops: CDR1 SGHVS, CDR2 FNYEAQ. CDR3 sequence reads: CASSSGSETQYF. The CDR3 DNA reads TGTGCCAGCAGCTCAGGCTCCGAGACCCAGTACTTC.

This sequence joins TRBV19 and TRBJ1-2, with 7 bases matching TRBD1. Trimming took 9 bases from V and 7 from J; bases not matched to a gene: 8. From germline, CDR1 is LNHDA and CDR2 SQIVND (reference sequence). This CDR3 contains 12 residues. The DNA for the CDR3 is TGTGCCAGCAACAGGGGAGGCGGTGGCTACACCTTC. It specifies CASNRGGGGYTF.

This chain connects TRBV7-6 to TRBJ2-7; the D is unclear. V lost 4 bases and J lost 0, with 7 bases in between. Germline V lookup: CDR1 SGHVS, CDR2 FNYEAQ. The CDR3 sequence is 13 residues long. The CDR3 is CASSSADSYEQYF. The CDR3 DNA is TGTGCCAGCAGCTCCGCGGACTCCTACGAGCAGTACTTC.

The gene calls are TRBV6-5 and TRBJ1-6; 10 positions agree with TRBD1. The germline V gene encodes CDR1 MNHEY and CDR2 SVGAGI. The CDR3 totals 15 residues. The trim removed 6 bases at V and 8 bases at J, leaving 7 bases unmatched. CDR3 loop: CASRSTGGDYSPLHF. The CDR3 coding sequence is TGTGCCAGCAGATCGACAGGGGGCGATTATTCACCCCTCCACTTT.

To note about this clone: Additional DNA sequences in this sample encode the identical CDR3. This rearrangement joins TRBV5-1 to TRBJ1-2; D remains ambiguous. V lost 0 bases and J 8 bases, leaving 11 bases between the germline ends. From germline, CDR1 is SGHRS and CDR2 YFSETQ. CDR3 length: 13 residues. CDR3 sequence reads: CASSLAGVGGYTF. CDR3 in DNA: TGCGCCAGCAGCTTGGCCGGAGTCGGGGGCTACACCTTC. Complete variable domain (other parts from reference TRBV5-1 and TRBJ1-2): KAGVTQTPRYLIKTRGQQVTLSCSPISGHRSVSWYQQTPGQGLQFLFEYFSETQRNKGNFPGRFSGRQFSNSRSEMNVSTLELGDSALYLCASSLAGVGGYTFGSGTRLTVV.

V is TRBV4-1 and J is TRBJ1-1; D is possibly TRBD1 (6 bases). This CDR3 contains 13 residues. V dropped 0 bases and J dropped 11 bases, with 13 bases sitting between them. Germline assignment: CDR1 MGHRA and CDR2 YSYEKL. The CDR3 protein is CASSQDRGWEAFF. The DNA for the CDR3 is TGCGCCAGCAGCCAAGACAGGGGATGGGAGGCTTTCTTT.

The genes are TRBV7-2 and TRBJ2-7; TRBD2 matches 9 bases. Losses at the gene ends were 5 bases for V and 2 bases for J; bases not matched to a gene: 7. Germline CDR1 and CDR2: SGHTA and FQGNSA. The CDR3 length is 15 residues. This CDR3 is CASSPSGVSPYEQYF. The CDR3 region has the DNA TGTGCCAGCAGCCCTAGCGGGGTGTCTCCCTACGAGCAGTACTTC.

The CDR3 nucleotides read TGTGCGGGGGGCGGGAGCTACAATCAGCCCCAGCATTTT. Protein sequence: CAGGGSYNQPQHF. The gene calls are TRBV30 and TRBJ1-5; tentatively, D is TRBD1 (6 bases). CDR1 GTSNPN and CDR2 SVGIG come from the germline V gene (reference sequence). The CDR3 is 13 residues long.

The CDR3 sequence: CASTGTGNYEQYF. CDR3 coding DNA: TGTGCCAGCACAGGGACAGGGAACTACGAGCAGTACTTC. This chain joins TRBV25-1 and TRBJ2-7, with 9 bases that match TRBD1. The CDR3 consists of 13 residues. Germline CDR1 MGHDK, CDR2 SYGVNS. V lost 7 bases to trimming and J lost 3 bases; unmatched junction nucleotides: 4.

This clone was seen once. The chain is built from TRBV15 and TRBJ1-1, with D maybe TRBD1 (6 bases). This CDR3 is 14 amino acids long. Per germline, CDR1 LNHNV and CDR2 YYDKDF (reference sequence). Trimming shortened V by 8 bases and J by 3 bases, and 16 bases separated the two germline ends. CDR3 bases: TGTGCCACCTCAATAGGGGGGGACGACACTGAAGCTTTCTTT. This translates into CATSIGGDDTEAFF. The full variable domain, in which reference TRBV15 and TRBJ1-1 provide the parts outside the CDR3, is DAMVIQNPRYQVTQFGKPVTLSCSQTLNHNVMYWYQQKSSQAPKLLFHYYDKDFNNEADTPDNFQSRRPNTSFCFLDIRSPGLGDTAMYLCATSIGGDDTEAFFGQGTRLTVV.

Here the CDR3 reads CASSENPITGGSGYTF. The CDR3 DNA sequence: TGTGCCAGCAGTGAAAACCCCATTACAGGGGGCTCTGGCTACACCTTC. The chain couples TRBV6-1 to TRBJ1-2, with 9 bases matching TRBD1. Germline loops: CDR1 MNHNS, CDR2 SASEGT. V gave up 2 bases and J gave up 7 bases; unmatched junction bases: 11. The CDR3 spans 16 residues.

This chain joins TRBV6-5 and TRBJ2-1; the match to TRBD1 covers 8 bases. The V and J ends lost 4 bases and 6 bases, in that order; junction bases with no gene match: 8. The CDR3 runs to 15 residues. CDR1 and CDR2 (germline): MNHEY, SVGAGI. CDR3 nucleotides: TGTGCCAGCAGTTCCGGACAGGGTGTGGGCAATGAGCAGTTCTTC. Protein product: CASSSGQGVGNEQFF.

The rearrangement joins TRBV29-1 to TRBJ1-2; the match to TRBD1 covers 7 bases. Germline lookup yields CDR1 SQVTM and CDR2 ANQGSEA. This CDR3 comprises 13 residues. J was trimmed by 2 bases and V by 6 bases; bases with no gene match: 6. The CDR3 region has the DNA TGCAGCGTACGTACAGGGGCCAACTATGGCTACACCTTC. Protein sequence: CSVRTGANYGYTF. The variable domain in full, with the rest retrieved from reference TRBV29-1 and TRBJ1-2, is SAVISQKPSRDICQRGTSLTIQCQVDSQVTMMFWYRQQPGQSLTLIATANQGSEATYESGFVIDKFPISRPNLTFSTLTVSNMSPEDSSIYLCSVRTGANYGYTFGSGTRLTVV.